This passage covers 20 T cell receptor beta chains from one sample sequenced in a study of neurological immune-mediated disorders. Indicated time point: longitudinal time-point 3. TCRdb fed the 5' RACE reads into MiXCR, producing one record per CDR3 protein. Of 53,000 or so distinct CDR3 sequences in the sample, 7% to 10% were seen once. Sequencing was done on a sample of PBMCs. Source of these receptors: a middle-aged woman in good health.

This clonotype occurred many times. The chain carries TRBV5-1 and TRBJ1-6; TRBD1 is a possible D gene (6 bases). The CDR3 length is 15 residues. V was pared by 2 bases and J by 10 bases, with 16 bases between. The germline V gene encodes CDR1 SGHRS and CDR2 YFSETQ. CDR3 sequence (DNA): TGCGCCAGCAGCTTACTACAGGGTGCGGGGTCACCCCTCCACTTT. Translation: CASSLLQGAGSPLHF.

This clonotype showed up many times. The chain has TRBV7-2 and TRBJ2-5; possible D gene TRBD2, 7 bases. The V gene lost 2 bases and the J gene lost 5 bases, with 12 bases spanning the gap. Germline V lookup: CDR1 SGHTA, CDR2 FQGNSA. The CDR3 length is 14 residues. CDR3 in DNA: TGTGCCAGCAGCTTACACAGGGAGGGGGAGACCCAGTACTTC. Protein sequence: CASSLHREGETQYF.

This clonotype was recorded many times. The chain joins TRBV9 to TRBJ2-7; D is unclear. CDR1 and CDR2 (germline): SGDLS, YYNGEE. The CDR3 runs to 16 residues. The V end was cut by 4 bases, the J end by 0 bases, with 17 bases between. CDR3 in amino acids: CASSPRAQASSYEQYF. The CDR3 bases are TGTGCCAGCAGCCCGAGAGCCCAGGCCTCCTCCTACGAGCAGTACTTC. Full variable domain (missing parts from reference TRBV9 and TRBJ2-7): DSGVTQTPKHLITATGQRVTLRCSPRSGDLSVYWYQQSLDQGLQFLIQYYNGEERAKGNILERFSAQQFPDLHSELNLSSLELGDSALYFCASSPRAQASSYEQYFGPGTRLTVT.

The chain combines TRBV5-1 with TRBJ1-5; D unclear. Germline assignment: CDR1 SGHRS and CDR2 YFSETQ. V gave up 0 bases and J gave up 1 base, with 8 bases separating them. This CDR3 contains 15 residues. CDR3 sequence (DNA): TGCGCCAGCAGCTTGGATCCAGGAAGCAATCAGCCCCAGCATTTT. It codes for CASSLDPGSNQPQHF.

This clonotype was seen at least ten times. One end of the junction fails to match germline, which may point to a read error. The chain carries TRBV7-7 and TRBJ2-2, with 9 bases aligning to TRBD1. Germline-derived CDR1 and CDR2 are SSHAT and FNYEAQ (reference sequence). This CDR3 region has 14 residues. For the CDR3, the DNA is TGTGCTAGCAGCTCACAGGGGGCCCCGGGGGAGCTGTTTTTT. It encodes CASSSQGAPGELFF.

In the case of this clonotype: A much larger clone is a single base away; this may be a read error. The chain uses TRBV29-1 and TRBJ2-1; 11 bases are shared with TRBD2. The germline V gene encodes CDR1 SQVTM and CDR2 ANQGSEA. The CDR3 length is 14 residues. CDR3 residues: CSVRGGTSGDDQFF. CDR3 coding DNA: TGCAGCGTTCGAGGGGGGACTAGCGGCGATGATCAGTTCTTC.

This clonotype was seen many times. CDR3 residues: CASSWATGTTREQYF. As DNA, the CDR3 is TGCGCCAGCAGCTGGGCGACAGGGACCACTCGAGAGCAGTACTTC. The V call is TRBV5-1, the J call TRBJ2-7; TRBD1 agrees at 7 bases. Trimming cost V 3 bases and J 7 bases; bases outside gene matches: 13. The CDR3 is 15 residues long. Germline CDR1 and CDR2: SGHRS and YFSETQ.

This clonotype showed up many times. V usage is TRBV12-3 or TRBV12-4 and J usage is TRBJ1-5, with 8 bases matching TRBD1. CDR3 length equals 12 residues. Unmatched junction bases numbered 3, after V lost 5 bases and J lost 9 bases. The CDR3 here is CASSLGTGPQHF. CDR3 coding DNA: TGTGCCAGCAGTCTCGGGACAGGGCCCCAGCATTTT.

At least ten counts were recorded for this clonotype. The chain joins TRBV12-3 or TRBV12-4 to TRBJ2-3; the D call may be TRBD1 or TRBD2 (5 bases each). The CDR3 loop spans 12 amino acids. The V end was cut by 9 bases, the J end by 7 bases, with 14 bases between. The CDR3 sequence is CASRGPGNTQYF. In DNA form, the CDR3 reads TGTGCCAGTCGGGGCCCCGGCAATACGCAGTATTTT.

Many counts were recorded for this clonotype. The chain recombines TRBV12-3 or TRBV12-4 with TRBJ1-1; D gene ambiguous. The CDR3 consists of 11 residues. Trimming took off 6 bases at V and 0 bases at J, with 2 bases between the two ends. As DNA, the CDR3 is TGTGCCAGCAGATTGAACACTGAAGCTTTCTTT. Translation: CASRLNTEAFF.

This clonotype was observed at least ten times. This rearrangement joins TRBV5-1 to TRBJ1-4; tentatively, D is TRBD1 (5 bases). This CDR3 is 13 amino acids long. Germline V gene lookup returns CDR1 SGHRS and CDR2 YFSETQ. V shed 0 bases and J shed 5 bases, with 5 bases lying between them. The CDR3 nucleotides are TGCGCCAGCAGCTTGGGACAGAATGAAAAACTGTTTTTT. Its protein is CASSLGQNEKLFF. The whole variable domain, filled in from reference TRBV5-1 and TRBJ1-4, reads KAGVTQTPRYLIKTRGQQVTLSCSPISGHRSVSWYQQTPGQGLQFLFEYFSETQRNKGNFPGRFSGRQFSNSRSEMNVSTLELGDSALYLCASSLGQNEKLFFGSGTQLSVL.

This clonotype has ten or more counts. This chain uses TRBV3-1 with TRBJ2-7; D may be TRBD1 or TRBD2 (5 bases each). The length of the CDR3 is 14 residues. Germline V gives CDR1 LGHDT, CDR2 YNNKEL (reference sequence). The ends were cut back, 4 bases at V and 4 bases at J, with 14 bases in the middle. In DNA form, the CDR3 reads TGTGCCAGCAGCCGGGAGAGGGGCGGTTACGAGCAGTACTTC. It is translated as CASSRERGGYEQYF.

This clonotype was counted at least ten times. The V gene is TRBV10-1, the J gene TRBJ2-1, with 8 bases fitting TRBD2. V was clipped by 2 bases and J by 7 bases; unmatched bases: 7. Germline V gene sequence: CDR1 WNHNN, CDR2 SYGVQD (reference sequence). The CDR3 loop spans 15 amino acids. This chain's CDR3 is CASSEASGGGNEQFF. As DNA, the CDR3 is TGCGCCAGCAGTGAGGCCAGCGGGGGTGGGAATGAGCAGTTCTTC.

This clonotype was observed at least ten times. This sequence joins TRBV6-6 and TRBJ1-1; 12 bases line up with TRBD1. The junction had 8 bases not matched to a gene; V was cut back by 4 bases and J by 11 bases. This CDR3 spans 14 amino acids. Germline V gives CDR1 MNHNY, CDR2 SVGAGI (reference sequence). CDR3 loop: CASSSGQGAPPAFF. Here the CDR3 DNA reads TGTGCCAGCAGTTCGGGACAGGGGGCCCCCCCGGCTTTCTTT.

The rearrangement links TRBV14 to TRBJ1-1; D gene ambiguous. V lost 7 bases to trimming and J lost 2 bases, with 8 bases between them. The CDR3 runs to 12 residues. Per germline, CDR1 SGHDN and CDR2 FVKESK. This chain's CDR3 is CASKKQNTEAFF. The CDR3 bases are TGTGCCAGCAAAAAGCAAAACACTGAAGCTTTCTTT.

This clonotype occurred many times. The V gene is TRBV4-3, the J gene TRBJ1-2; D is undetermined. The length of the CDR3 is 15 residues. The germline V and J ends were trimmed by 3 bases and 2 bases, with 13 bases remaining between them. Germline-derived CDR1 and CDR2 are LGHNA and YSLEER. The CDR3 sequence is CASSHKGRSNYGYTF. DNA of the CDR3: TGCGCCAGCAGCCATAAGGGCAGGTCGAACTATGGCTACACCTTC.

Note on this clonotype: A read error may account for a junction end that differs from germline. The chain has TRBV7-2 and TRBJ2-5, with 9 bases matching TRBD2. Per the germline V gene, CDR1 is SGHTA and CDR2 is FQGNSA. The CDR3 runs 15 residues. The CDR3 spells CASSLDSGGWETPYF. CDR3 bases: TGTGCAAGCAGCTTGGATAGCGGGGGTTGGGAGACCCCGTACTTC.

This clonotype was seen ten or more times. The chain combines TRBV4-3 with TRBJ2-6; no clear D gene. CDR1 is LGHNA and CDR2 is YSLEER in the germline V gene. This CDR3 region has 15 residues. V lost 3 bases and J 0 bases, leaving 6 bases between the germline ends. The CDR3 region is CASSHRSSGANVLTF. CDR3 DNA sequence: TGCGCCAGCAGCCACAGGAGCTCTGGGGCCAACGTCCTGACTTTC.

This clonotype came up many times. This chain joins TRBV25-1 and TRBJ2-2; 7 bases are shared with TRBD2. Germline trimming cut 3 bases from V and 1 base from J; bases unmatched to any gene: 5. From germline, CDR1 is MGHDK and CDR2 SYGVNS. CDR3 length equals 16 residues. CDR3 DNA: TGTGCCAGCAGTGAGGAAGGCGGGGGGAACACCGGGGAGCTGTTTTTT. It is translated as CASSEEGGGNTGELFF.

This clonotype was observed many times. The gene calls are TRBV7-8 and TRBJ1-2, with unresolved D. The CDR3 covers 14 residues. The germline V gene has CDR1 SGHVS and CDR2 FQNEAQ. The germline V and J ends were trimmed by 5 bases and 0 bases, with 10 bases remaining between them. The CDR3 region is CASSPGGANYGYTF. In nucleotides, the CDR3 is TGTGCCAGCAGCCCCGGCGGTGCTAACTATGGCTACACCTTC.